The TCR beta chain described here comes from a study of T cells after posttransplantation cyclophosphamide. Study outcomes and limitations: Recipient CMV seropositivity and CMV reactivation strongly tracked TRB clonality. Later blood repertoires were often dominated by clones from the donor CD8+ memory compartment. TRB overlap between skin or GI tissue T cells and blood was limited.

The naive gate required viable CD3+CD4+ or CD3+CD8+ cells with CCR7+CD45RA+CD45RO-CD95-CD27+CD28+ phenotype. The related graft donor's blood sample was taken on the day of bone marrow donation. Sequencing was performed with immunoSEQ multiplex PCR; in TCRdb, only in-frame clones are kept and a portion is missing. The profile shows around 31,000 clones, around nine tenths of them singletons. Remarks on this clone: The antigen is not known.

The CDR3 length is 15 residues. Per germline, CDR1 SGDLS and CDR2 YYNGEE. V lost 2 bases, J lost 4 bases, and 6 bases stayed unmatched. This clonotype was sampled from a man younger than 45 in good health and a related stem cell transplant donor. Sample: naive CD4+ T cells sorted from blood. This chain uses TRBV9 with TRBJ2-5; 9 nucleotides align to TRBD2. The CDR3 DNA sequence: TGTGCCAGCAGCGTTAGCGGGGGTCCGGGAGAGACCCAGTACTTC. It specifies CASSVSGGPGETQYF.